The TCR beta chain under discussion was sequenced for a study of OX40 agonist ivuxolimab in advanced cancers. Across the study: Six ivuxolimab dose levels, 0.01 to 10 mg/kg, were given intravenously every 2 weeks. The study, taken as a whole, reports: Antigen specificity of clonally expanded peripheral T cells was not established. Both blood CD4+ and CD8+ T cells showed clonal growth by week 6 at 0.1 to 3.0 mg/kg.

To note about this clone: As yet, its antigen is unknown.

The germline gives CDR1 MDHEN, CDR2 SYDVKM. V was shortened by 0 bases and J by 5 bases, with 11 bases between the two germline ends. The CDR3 covers 15 residues. Sequencing used immunoSEQ multiplex PCR; TCRdb keeps in-frame clones, though not all of them. The sample yields about 62,000 clones, 85% seen once. Sequencing was performed on CD4+ or CD8+ T cells sorted from blood, taken in a trial of the OX40 agonist ivuxolimab. This clonotype was sampled from an adult with an advanced solid tumor such as melanoma, head and neck, liver or kidney cancer. V and J are TRBV28 and TRBJ1-5, with D possibly being TRBD1 (5 bases). This CDR3 is CASSLWTASYQPQHF. DNA for the CDR3: TGTGCCAGCAGTTTATGGACAGCATCCTATCAGCCCCAGCATTTT. The variable domain in full, completed from reference TRBV28 and TRBJ1-5, reads DVKVTQSSRYLVKRTGEKVFLECVQDMDHENMFWYRQDPGLGLRLIYFSYDVKMKEKGDIPEGYSVSREKKERFSLILESASTNQTSMYLCASSLWTASYQPQHFGDGTRLSIL.